This T cell receptor beta chain was sequenced in a study of blood T cells in healthy people across ages. A minimum of 6 micrograms of total RNA was extracted per sample. Study-wide findings and caveats: In long-lived donors, naive CD4+ cell counts and diversity exceeded those of aged donors.

This clonotype was detected ten times or more. Its antigen is unknown. The CDR3 is 14 residues long. Trimming shortened V by 1 base and J by 8 bases, and 12 bases separated the two germline ends. Germline V gives CDR1 MGHDK, CDR2 SYGVNS. Next came a second PCR, run for about 7 to 12 cycles, which used a sample-barcoded 5' primer along with a J-beta primer mix. All samples gave at least 3 million CDR3-containing paired-end reads. TCRdb itself ran the 5' RACE reads through MiXCR, one entry per CDR3 protein. The table has some 1.8 million distinct CDR3 sequences, about two fifths seen once; the top ten hold 23%.

This TCR came from a human donor in good health. Sequencing was performed on blood. This rearrangement joins TRBV25-1 to TRBJ2-1, with TRBD1 as a possible D gene (6 bases). As DNA, the CDR3 is TGTGCCAGCAGTGAATGGAGACAGGAGGATGAGCAGTTCTTC. Protein product: CASSEWRQEDEQFF. Filled out from reference TRBV25-1 and TRBJ2-1, the complete variable domain reads EADIYQTPRYLVIGTGKKITLECSQTMGHDKMYWYQQDPGMELHLIHYSYGVNSTEKGDLSSESTVSRIRTEHFPLTLESARPSHTSQYLCASSEWRQEDEQFFGPGTRLTVL.